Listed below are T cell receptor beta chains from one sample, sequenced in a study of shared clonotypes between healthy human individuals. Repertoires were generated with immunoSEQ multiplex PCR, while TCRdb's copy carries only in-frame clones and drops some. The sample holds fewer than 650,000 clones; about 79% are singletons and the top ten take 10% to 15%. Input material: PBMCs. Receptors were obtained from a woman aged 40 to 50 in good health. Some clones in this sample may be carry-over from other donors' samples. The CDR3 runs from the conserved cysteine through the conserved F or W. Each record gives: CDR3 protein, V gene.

CASSLAPGEQYF | TRBV5-4
CASSIHKNQPQHF | TRBV7-6
CAISRGSTDTQYF | TRBV10-3
CASSFGAGGPYEQFF | TRBV7-3
CASSLANRGWGETQYF | TRBV7-8
CASSLAGTGDTGELFF | TRBV5-1
CASRRLAGGGADTQYF | TRBV10-2
CASTREGANVLTF | TRBV6-6
CASSPDSYGYTF | TRBV28
CASSSLAGVGYNEQFF | TRBV7-3
CASSLDPRGTGTGELFF | TRBV11-2
CASSLDRGREKLFF | TRBV7-9
CASSPEGPRTGELFF | TRBV5-1
CASSFGPGNTGELFF | TRBV11-2
CASSSRTSGGSYNEQFF | TRBV9
CAWSSLPGGEQYF | TRBV30
CASSPPEQYF | TRBV21-1
CASSRQQGPYEQYF | TRBV11-2
CASSLVAGQGLSSYNEQFF | TRBV7-8
CASSPQVGQETQYF | TRBV4-1
CASSSATSGSSYEQYF | TRBV5-1
CASSSASGARRYEQYF | TRBV5-4
CASSQGISGSGTGELFF | TRBV4-2
CSVSGGRETQYF | TRBV29-1
CSVAGTRDNEQFF | TRBV29-1
CASSGQGGNTIYF | TRBV2
CASSLDYSVNNEQFF | TRBV5-1
CASSLDQPKNIQYF | TRBV5-1
CASKGTGGVWVYGYTF | TRBV6-6
CASSLGGAASEAFF | TRBV7-2
CASRQTGRSGTGELFF | TRBV25-1
CASSKARRDGVNYEQYF | TRBV21-1
CASSSTGKSPLQYF | TRBV11-2
CASSQDILRKNEKLFF | TRBV4-1
CASSYFLYFTGELFF | TRBV10-1
CASSPQTYSNTEAFF | TRBV18
CASWATANYGYTF | TRBV6-1
CASSQVNLDTEAFF | TRBV4-1
CASSLVMNSNQPQHF | TRBV7-2
CASSLVPEAYNEQFF | TRBV11-1
CASSIAGGPDNEQFF | TRBV18
CASSQSRRENTEAFF | TRBV4-2
CASSRSRTGVGYTF | TRBV7-9
CAISSGTGGWEQYF | TRBV10-3
CASSLGASGGTYEQYF | TRBV13
CASSELSNQPQHF | TRBV25-1
CASSEYSPGGAVKLFF | TRBV25-1
CASSEDRFRSGANVLTF | TRBV10-2
CASTPPRQNLETQYF | TRBV28